This TCR beta chain derives from a study of OX40 agonist ivuxolimab in advanced cancers. Study information: The study gave patients intravenous ivuxolimab at 0.01 to 10 mg/kg every 2 weeks. Patients with prior anti-PD-1, anti-PD-L1 or anti-CTLA-4 therapy were eligible; 35% to 45% had some.

Patients had blood sampled at baseline and again on cycle 4 day 1 and cycle 7 day 1. Sequenced by immunoSEQ multiplex PCR; TCRdb stores in-frame clones only, minus some. The sample has around 76,000 clones, roughly 78% seen once. The CDR3 covers 17 residues. This clone came up once. Sequencing used CD4+ or CD8+ T cells sorted from blood, obtained in a trial of the OX40 agonist ivuxolimab. The TCR sequence derives from an adult with an advanced solid tumor such as melanoma, head and neck, liver or kidney cancer. The rearrangement uses TRBV12-1 and TRBJ2-7; the table's D call, TRBD2, was not checked against the DNA. TRBV12-1 is a pseudogene segment. For the CDR3, the DNA is TGTGCCAGCAGCCCGCGGACTAGCGGGAAGCCCTCCTACGAGCAGTACTTC. It yields the protein CASSPRTSGKPSYEQYF.